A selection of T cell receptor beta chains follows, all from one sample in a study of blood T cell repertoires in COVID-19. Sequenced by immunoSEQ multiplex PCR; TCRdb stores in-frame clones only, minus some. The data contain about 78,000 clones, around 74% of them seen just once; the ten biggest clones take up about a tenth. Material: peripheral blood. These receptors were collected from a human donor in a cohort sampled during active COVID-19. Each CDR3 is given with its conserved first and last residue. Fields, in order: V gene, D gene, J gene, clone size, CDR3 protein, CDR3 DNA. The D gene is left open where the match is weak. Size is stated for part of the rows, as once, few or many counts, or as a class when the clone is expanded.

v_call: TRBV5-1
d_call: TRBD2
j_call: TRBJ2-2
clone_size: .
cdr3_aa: CASSTGTSRHTGELFF
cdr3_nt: TGCGCCAGCAGCACCGGGACTAGCCGTCACACCGGGGAGCTGTTTTTT

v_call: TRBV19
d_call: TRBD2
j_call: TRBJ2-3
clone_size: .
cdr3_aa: CASSLGTSPDTQYF
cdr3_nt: TGTGCCAGTAGTCTCGGGACTAGCCCCGATACGCAGTATTTT

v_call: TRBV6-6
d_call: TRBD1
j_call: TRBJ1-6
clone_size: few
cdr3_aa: CASSEDRGYSPLHF
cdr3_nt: TGTGCCAGCAGTGAGGACAGGGGGTATTCACCCCTCCACTTT

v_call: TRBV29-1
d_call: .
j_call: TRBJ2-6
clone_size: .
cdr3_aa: CSVYPHSTGANVLTF
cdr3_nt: TGCAGCGTTTACCCTCACTCTACTGGGGCCAACGTCCTGACTTTC

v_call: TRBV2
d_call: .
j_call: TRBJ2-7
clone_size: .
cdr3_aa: CASRPTGYEQYF
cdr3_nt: TGTGCCAGCAGGCCTACAGGCTACGAGCAGTACTTC

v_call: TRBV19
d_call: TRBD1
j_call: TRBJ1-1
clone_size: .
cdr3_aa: CASSRGQGPTRSNTEAFF
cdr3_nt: TGTGCCAGTAGTCGTGGACAGGGGCCCACCCGCTCGAACACTGAAGCTTTCTTT

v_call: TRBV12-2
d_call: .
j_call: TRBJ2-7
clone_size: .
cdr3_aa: CASRLSRDRGSSYEQYF
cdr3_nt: TGTGCAAGTCGCTTATCCCGGGACAGGGGGAGCTCCTACGAGCAGTACTTC

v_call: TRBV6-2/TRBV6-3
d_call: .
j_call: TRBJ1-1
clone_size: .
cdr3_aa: CASSYSPGGNTEAFF
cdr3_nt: TGTGCCAGCAGTTATTCCCCGGGAGGGAACACTGAAGCTTTCTTT

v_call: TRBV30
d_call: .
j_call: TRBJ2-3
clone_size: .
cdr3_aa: CAWGAGRTGDTQYF
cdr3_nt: TGTGCCTGGGGAGCAGGCCGCACAGGGGATACGCAGTATTTT

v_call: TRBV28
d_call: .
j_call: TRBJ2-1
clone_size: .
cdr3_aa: CASSSVSRGGAYNEQFF
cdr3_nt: TGTGCCAGCAGTTCGGTATCACGAGGGGGGGCGTACAATGAGCAGTTCTTC

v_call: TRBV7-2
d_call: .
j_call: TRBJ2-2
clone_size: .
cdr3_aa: CASSFHLGAIPGELFF
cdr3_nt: TGTGCCAGCAGCTTTCACCTGGGGGCCATTCCCGGGGAGCTGTTTTTT

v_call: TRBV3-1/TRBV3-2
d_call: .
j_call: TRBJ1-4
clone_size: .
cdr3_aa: CASSPSVGATTNEKLFF
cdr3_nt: TGTGCCAGCAGCCCCTCAGTAGGGGCGACAACTAATGAAAAACTGTTTTTT

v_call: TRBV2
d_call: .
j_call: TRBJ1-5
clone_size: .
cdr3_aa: CASSERGGSNQPQHF
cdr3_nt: TGTGCCAGCAGTGAACGCGGGGGTAGCAATCAGCCCCAGCATTTT

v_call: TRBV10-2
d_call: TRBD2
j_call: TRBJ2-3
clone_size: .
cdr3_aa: CASSQSGGRPDTQYF
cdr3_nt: TGCGCCAGCAGTCAGAGCGGGGGCCGCCCAGATACGCAGTATTTT

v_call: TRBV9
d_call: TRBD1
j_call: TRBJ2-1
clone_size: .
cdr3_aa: CASSEAWGQGFNEQFF
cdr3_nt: TGTGCCAGCAGCGAAGCTTGGGGACAGGGGTTCAATGAGCAGTTCTTC

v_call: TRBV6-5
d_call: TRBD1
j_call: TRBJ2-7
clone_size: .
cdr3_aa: CASTVLQGYEQYF
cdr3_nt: TGTGCCAGCACGGTTCTACAGGGGTACGAGCAGTACTTC

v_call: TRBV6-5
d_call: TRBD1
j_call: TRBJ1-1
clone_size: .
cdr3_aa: CASTRTPGQGAEAFF
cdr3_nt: TGTGCCAGCACCCGAACCCCGGGACAGGGGGCGGAAGCTTTCTTT

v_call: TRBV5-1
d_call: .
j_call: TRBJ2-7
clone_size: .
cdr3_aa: CASSRGTASYEQYF
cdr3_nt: TGCGCCAGCAGCCGGGGGACAGCTTCCTACGAGCAGTACTTC

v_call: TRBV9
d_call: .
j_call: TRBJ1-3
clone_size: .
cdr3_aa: CASSPVGGPNSGNTIYF
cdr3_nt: TGTGCCAGCAGCCCGGTGGGGGGTCCTAACTCTGGAAACACCATATATTTT

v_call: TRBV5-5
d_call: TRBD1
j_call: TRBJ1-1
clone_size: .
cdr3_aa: CASSLGWTGGTEAFF
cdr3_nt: TGTGCCAGCAGCTTGGGTTGGACAGGGGGCACTGAAGCTTTCTTT

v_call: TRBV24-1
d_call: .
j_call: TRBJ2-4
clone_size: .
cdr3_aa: CATSDPAQGAKNIQYF
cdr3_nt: TGTGCCACCAGTGATCCAGCACAGGGAGCCAAAAACATTCAGTACTTC

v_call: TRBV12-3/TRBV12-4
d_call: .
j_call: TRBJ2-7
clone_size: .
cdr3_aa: CASGGVSYEQYF
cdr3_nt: TGTGCCAGTGGAGGGGTATCCTACGAGCAGTACTTC

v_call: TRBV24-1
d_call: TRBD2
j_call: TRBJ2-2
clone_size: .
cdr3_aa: CATGLGGNTGELFF
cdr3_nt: TGTGCCACGGGACTAGGGGGAAACACCGGGGAGCTGTTTTTT

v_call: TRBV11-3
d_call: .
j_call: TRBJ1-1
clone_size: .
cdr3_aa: CASSLQGHTEAFF
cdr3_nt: TGTGCCAGCAGCTTGCAGGGCCACACTGAAGCTTTCTTT

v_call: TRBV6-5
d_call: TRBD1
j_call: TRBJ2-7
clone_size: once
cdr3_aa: CASSKDRGRWEQYF
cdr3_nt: TGTGCCAGCAGTAAGGACAGGGGGAGGTGGGAGCAGTACTTC

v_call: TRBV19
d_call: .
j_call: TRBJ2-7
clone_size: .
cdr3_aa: CASSIEAASYEQYF
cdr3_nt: TGTGCCAGTAGTATCGAGGCAGCTTCCTACGAGCAGTACTTC

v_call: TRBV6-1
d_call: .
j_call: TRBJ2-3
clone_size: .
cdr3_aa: CASSEKIRATDTQYF
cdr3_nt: TGTGCCAGCAGTGAAAAAATTAGAGCCACAGATACGCAGTATTTT

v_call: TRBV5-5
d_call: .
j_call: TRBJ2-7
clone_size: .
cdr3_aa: CASSFDNNEQYF
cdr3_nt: TGTGCCAGCAGCTTCGATAACAACGAGCAGTACTTC

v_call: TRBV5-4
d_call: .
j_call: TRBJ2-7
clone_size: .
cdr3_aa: CASSLDAGADHEQYF
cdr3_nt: TGTGCCAGCAGCTTGGACGCGGGGGCCGACCACGAGCAGTACTTC

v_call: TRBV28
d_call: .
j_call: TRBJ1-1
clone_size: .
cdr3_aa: CASSLPGSGGRGTFF
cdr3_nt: TGTGCCAGCAGTCTCCCTGGTTCTGGGGGGAGGGGGACTTTCTTT

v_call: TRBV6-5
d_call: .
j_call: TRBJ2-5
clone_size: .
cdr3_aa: CASSYSELRETQYF
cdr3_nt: TGTGCCAGCAGTTACTCAGAGCTCCGGGAGACCCAGTACTTC

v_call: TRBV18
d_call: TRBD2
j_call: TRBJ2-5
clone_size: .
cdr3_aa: CASSRNGGSQETQYF
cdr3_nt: TGTGCCAGCTCACGCAACGGGGGGAGCCAAGAGACCCAGTACTTC

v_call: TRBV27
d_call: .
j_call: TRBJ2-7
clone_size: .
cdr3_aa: CASSLRQGPYEQYF
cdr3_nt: TGTGCCAGCAGTTTAAGGCAGGGGCCCTACGAGCAGTACTTC

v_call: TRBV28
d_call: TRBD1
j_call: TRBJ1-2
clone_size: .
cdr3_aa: CASSDRGSYGYTF
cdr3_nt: TGTGCCAGCAGTGACAGGGGCTCCTATGGCTACACCTTC

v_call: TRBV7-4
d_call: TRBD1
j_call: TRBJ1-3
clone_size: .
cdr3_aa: CASSLHPLTGGHPSGNTIYF
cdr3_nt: TGTGCCAGCAGCTTGCATCCCCTAACAGGGGGCCATCCCTCTGGAAACACCATATATTTT

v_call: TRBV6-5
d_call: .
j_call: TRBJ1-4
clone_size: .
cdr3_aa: CASSYGGGDEKLFF
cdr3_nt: TGTGCCAGCAGTTACGGCGGGGGCGATGAAAAACTGTTTTTT

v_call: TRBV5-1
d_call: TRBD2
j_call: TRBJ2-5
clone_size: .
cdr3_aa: CASSLRTSGGYQETQYF
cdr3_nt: TGCGCCAGCAGCTTGAGAACTAGCGGGGGATACCAAGAGACCCAGTACTTC

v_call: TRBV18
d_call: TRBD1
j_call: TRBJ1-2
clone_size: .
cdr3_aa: CASSRQGNSGYTF
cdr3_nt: TGTGCCAGCTCAAGACAGGGTAACTCTGGCTACACCTTC

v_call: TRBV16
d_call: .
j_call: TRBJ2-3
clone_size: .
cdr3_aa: CASSQSTMPDTQYF
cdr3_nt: TGTGCCAGCAGCCAATCCACTATGCCAGATACGCAGTATTTT

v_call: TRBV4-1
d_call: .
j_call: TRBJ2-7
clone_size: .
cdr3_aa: CASSQSGGGVAGYEQYF
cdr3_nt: TGCGCCAGCAGCCAATCCGGAGGCGGGGTGGCGGGGTACGAGCAGTACTTC

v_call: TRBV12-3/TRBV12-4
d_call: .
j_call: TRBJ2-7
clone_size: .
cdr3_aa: CASRYRNSYEQYF
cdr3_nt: TGTGCCAGCAGATACAGGAACTCCTACGAGCAGTACTTC

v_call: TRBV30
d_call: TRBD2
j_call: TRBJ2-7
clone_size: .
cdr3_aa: CAWSRGGPKEQYF
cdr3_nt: TGTGCCTGGAGTCGGGGGGGCCCGAAGGAGCAGTACTTC

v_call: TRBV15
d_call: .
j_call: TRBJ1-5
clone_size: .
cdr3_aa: CATSRDSRQSGQPQHF
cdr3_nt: TGTGCCACCAGCAGAGATTCACGCCAATCGGGGCAGCCCCAGCATTTT

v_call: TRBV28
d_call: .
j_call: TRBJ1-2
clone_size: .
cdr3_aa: CASSRSGGSNYGYTF
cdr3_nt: TGTGCCAGCAGCCGCTCTGGGGGGTCGAACTATGGCTACACCTTC

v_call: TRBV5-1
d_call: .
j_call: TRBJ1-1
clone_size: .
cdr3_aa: CASSPYTQNTEAFF
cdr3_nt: TGCGCCAGCAGCCCGTACACGCAGAACACTGAAGCTTTCTTT

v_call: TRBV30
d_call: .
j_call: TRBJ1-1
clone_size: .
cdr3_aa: CAWSGGTALNTEAFF
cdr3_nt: TGTGCCTGGAGTGGGGGCACAGCATTGAACACTGAAGCTTTCTTT

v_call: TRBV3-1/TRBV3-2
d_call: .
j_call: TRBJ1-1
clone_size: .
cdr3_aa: CASSQAAVRSAFF
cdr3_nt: TGTGCCAGCAGCCAAGCTGCAGTTCGTTCAGCTTTCTTT

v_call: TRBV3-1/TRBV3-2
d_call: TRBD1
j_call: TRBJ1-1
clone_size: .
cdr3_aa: CASSQGTGLEAFF
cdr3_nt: TGTGCCAGCAGCCAGGGGACAGGGCTAGAAGCTTTCTTT

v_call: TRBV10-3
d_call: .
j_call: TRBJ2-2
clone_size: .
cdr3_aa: CAISERQEPGELFF
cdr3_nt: TGTGCCATCAGTGAAAGACAGGAGCCGGGGGAGCTGTTTTTT